This T cell receptor (beta chain) was recorded in a study of T cell responses to AZD1222 COVID-19 vaccine. A note on this clone: What it binds is not known.

Assay used: immunoSEQ multiplex PCR; TCRdb lists only in-frame clones, some missing. In the table there are about 140,000 clones, approximately 92% of which are singletons. Whole-study findings and limits: The donor cohort was predominantly white British with a female majority, and clonal diversity may have been underestimated. The peak T cell response came first, and repertoires were sampled only after it.

CDR3 length equals 15 residues. CDR1 is SGHTA, CDR2 FQGTGA, per germline. The V and J ends lost 3 bases and 4 bases respectively, with 15 bases between them. The starting material was peripheral blood, obtained 28 days after the second AZD1222 dose. The sequence was collected from an adult who received the AZD1222 COVID-19 vaccine. This chain joins TRBV7-3 and TRBJ1-1; perhaps TRBD1 as D (5 bases). This CDR3 reads CASSFTPGLATEAFF. CDR3 sequence (DNA): TGTGCCAGCAGCTTCACCCCAGGGTTGGCCACTGAAGCTTTCTTT.